The 31 T cell receptor beta chains reported below all come from one sample, sequenced in a study of T-cell reconstitution after alpha-beta-depleted transplantation in children. As it was prepared, the TCRbeta library received unique molecular identifiers. Each CDR3 protein gets one entry after TCRdb re-called the PCR reads with MiXCR. Of 60,000 to 70,000 distinct CDR3 sequences in the sample, approximately 5% were seen once. The sample consisted of PBMCs, mostly from graft donor cells, taken 180 days after TCRalphabeta/CD19-depleted stem cell transplant. The origin of the receptors is a boy in the first two years of life who had a stem cell transplant for acute myeloid leukemia, so the T cells may come from the graft donor.

This clonotype showed up many times. The chain employs TRBV20-1 and TRBJ2-1; D is perhaps TRBD1 (6 bases). The germline V gene encodes CDR1 DFQATT and CDR2 SNEGSKA (reference sequence). The CDR3 has 13 amino acids. V lost 3 bases to trimming and J lost 5 bases, with 11 bases between them. The CDR3 bases are TGCAGTGCTAGGGACAGTGGGGACAATGAGCAGTTCTTC. Protein: CSARDSGDNEQFF.

This clonotype was recorded many times. The rearrangement uses TRBV6-5 and TRBJ1-4, with D uncertain. The CDR3 extends over 14 amino acids. V was trimmed by 0 bases and J by 7 bases, leaving 9 bases between them. CDR1 is MNHEY and CDR2 is SVGAGI in the germline V gene. CDR3 sequence reads: CASSYSAVPEKLFF. The CDR3 coding sequence is TGTGCCAGCAGTTACTCTGCGGTGCCTGAAAAACTGTTTTTT.

This clonotype was seen repeatedly, ten times or more. J is TRBJ1-1 and V is TRBV18; D is ambiguous. This CDR3 contains 13 residues. The germline V gene has CDR1 KGHSH and CDR2 LQKENI. The ends were cut back, 5 bases at V and 1 base at J, with 8 bases in the middle. This chain's CDR3 is CASSTQPNTEAFF. The CDR3 DNA reads TGTGCCAGCTCAACACAACCGAACACTGAAGCTTTCTTT.

This clonotype was picked up many times. The chain has TRBV29-1 and TRBJ2-1; D is possibly TRBD1 (7 bases). The CDR3 sequence is 14 residues long. Germline V gives CDR1 SQVTM, CDR2 ANQGSEA. V was cut by 7 bases and J by 4 bases, with 17 bases left in between. CDR3 in DNA: TGCAGCGGGGGCGGGACAGTTCGATACAATGAGCAGTTCTTC. Encoded protein: CSGGGTVRYNEQFF.

This clonotype has a count of ten or more. The V and J genes are TRBV20-1 and TRBJ2-2; 10 bases fit TRBD2. V gave up 4 bases and J gave up 4 bases; unmatched junction bases: 6. The CDR3 extends over 15 amino acids. Germline V gives CDR1 DFQATT, CDR2 SNEGSKA (reference sequence). The CDR3 loop reads CSATGLATFTGELFF. The DNA of the CDR3 is TGCAGTGCTACGGGACTAGCGACTTTCACCGGGGAGCTGTTTTTT.

This clonotype showed up many times. The chain recombines TRBV6-5 with TRBJ2-7; possible D gene TRBD1, 6 bases. The V and J ends lost 7 bases and 1 base respectively, with 11 bases between them. From germline, CDR1 is MNHEY and CDR2 SVGAGI. CDR3 length equals 13 residues. The CDR3 spells CASTRGLSYEQYV. As DNA, the CDR3 is TGTGCCAGCACCAGGGGTCTTTCCTACGAGCAGTACGTC.

This clonotype was recorded many times. The chain combines TRBV20-1 with TRBJ2-1; possibly TRBD1 or TRBD2 for D (5 bases each). Germline lookup yields CDR1 DFQATT and CDR2 SNEGSKA (reference sequence). The V gene lost 5 bases and the J gene lost 6 bases, with 20 bases spanning the gap. The CDR3 is 15 amino acids. CDR3 protein: CSASKPGPQPNEQFF. Here the CDR3 DNA reads TGCAGTGCTTCCAAACCGGGACCACAACCCAATGAGCAGTTCTTC.

This clonotype was recorded many times. The rearrangement links TRBV3-1 to TRBJ2-5; D ambiguous. CDR3 length equals 14 residues. Trimming shortened V by 4 bases and J by 3 bases, and 12 bases separated the two germline ends. Germline V CDR1 and CDR2: LGHDT, YNNKEL (reference sequence). The CDR3 sequence is CASSLRLEKETQYF. CDR3 DNA: TGTGCCAGCAGCCTCCGGCTAGAAAAAGAGACCCAGTACTTC.

This clonotype has a count of ten or more. This chain links TRBV15 with TRBJ2-4, with D tentatively TRBD1 or TRBD2 (5 bases each). The CDR3 is 15 residues long. Trimming took 2 bases from V and 2 from J, leaving 10 bases between them. Germline CDR1 LNHNV, CDR2 YYDKDF (reference sequence). CDR3 nucleotides: TGTGCCACCAGCAGAATGGGGGTGACCAAAAACATTCAGTACTTC. It encodes CATSRMGVTKNIQYF.

This clonotype was seen many times. The CDR3 DNA reads as TGTGCCAGCAGCTTCGACAGGGCAGCTACGAACACCGGGGAGCTGTTTTTT. This gives the protein CASSFDRAATNTGELFF. The rearrangement uses TRBV5-6 and TRBJ2-2, with 7 bases aligning to TRBD1. V shed 2 bases and J 0 bases; nucleotides not matched to a gene: 7. The germline V gene encodes CDR1 SGHDT and CDR2 YYEEEE. The CDR3 covers 17 residues.

This clonotype was seen at least ten times. The rearrangement joins TRBV7-7 to TRBJ2-3, with 11 nucleotides matching TRBD2. The germline CDR1 and CDR2 sequences are SSHAT and FNYEAQ (reference sequence). V gave up 5 bases and J gave up 8 bases; unmatched junction bases: 9. The CDR3 is 15 residues long. CDR3 protein: CASSPSGLAAATQYF. CDR3 nucleotide sequence: TGTGCCAGCAGCCCGTCGGGACTAGCGGCCGCTACGCAGTATTTT.

Ten or more counts support this clonotype. The chain recombines TRBV29-1 with TRBJ1-2, with D possibly being TRBD1 (5 bases). Germline V gene sequence: CDR1 SQVTM, CDR2 ANQGSEA. V dropped 0 bases and J dropped 8 bases, with 16 bases sitting between them. This CDR3 is built from 14 residues. CDR3 nucleotides: TGCAGCGTTGAAGATCCCGGCAGGGTTGTAGGCTACACCTTC. Residues: CSVEDPGRVVGYTF.

This clonotype has ten or more counts. The DNA for the CDR3 is TGTGCCAGCAGCCAACAACAGGGAAATCAGCCCCAGCATTTT. Protein sequence: CASSQQQGNQPQHF. The V and J genes are TRBV4-2 and TRBJ1-5; a possible D gene is TRBD1 (6 bases). V was clipped by 2 bases and J by 4 bases, with 9 bases between them. CDR1 is LGHNA, CDR2 YNFKEQ, per germline. There are 14 residues in the CDR3.

This clonotype occurred many times. The gene calls are TRBV4-1 and TRBJ2-3; 7 nucleotides line up with TRBD1. V was clipped by 0 bases and J by 6 bases; unmatched bases: 9. This CDR3 comprises 16 residues. Germline loops: CDR1 MGHRA, CDR2 YSYEKL. The chain's CDR3 is CASSQDGHLTGDTQYF. The CDR3, as DNA: TGCGCCAGCAGCCAAGATGGCCACTTGACAGGGGATACGCAGTATTTT.

This clonotype was detected many times. DNA for the CDR3: TGTGCCAGCAGCTTCGGCTCACAAGAGACCCAGTACTTC. This codes for CASSFGSQETQYF. The V and J genes are TRBV11-2 and TRBJ2-5; the D is unclear. The CDR3 is made up of 13 amino acids. The germline V gene has CDR1 SGHAT and CDR2 FQNNGV. Trimming pared 3 bases from V and 2 bases from J, leaving 7 bases between.

This clonotype was seen ten or more times. CDR3 amino acids: CASSHRTPNTEAFF. The CDR3 DNA reads TGTGCCAGCAGCCACCGGACACCGAACACTGAAGCTTTCTTT. The genes are TRBV6-5 and TRBJ1-1; weak D call: TRBD1 (5 bases). Between the trimmed V and J ends, which lost 6 bases and 1 base, there was a span of 12 bases. Germline V gives CDR1 MNHEY, CDR2 SVGAGI. The CDR3 loop spans 14 amino acids.

This clonotype was observed many times. This chain joins TRBV12-3 or TRBV12-4 and TRBJ1-1, with a possible D match to TRBD1 (6 bases). CDR3 size: 13 residues. Trimming took off 5 bases at V and 3 bases at J, with 10 bases between the two ends. CDR3 DNA: TGTGCCAGCAGTGGCACAGGGCACACTGAAGCTTTCTTT. This gives the protein CASSGTGHTEAFF.

This clonotype was seen many times. V gene TRBV7-9 combines with J gene TRBJ1-5; D may be TRBD1 (5 bases). Germline CDR1 reads SEHNR; CDR2 reads FQNEAQ (reference sequence). The CDR3 sequence is 15 residues long. Between the trimmed V and J ends, which lost 5 bases and 2 bases, there was a span of 13 bases. The CDR3 is CASSPSGNGNQPQHF. The CDR3 DNA reads TGTGCCAGCAGCCCCTCAGGGAATGGCAATCAGCCCCAGCATTTT. The full variable domain, in which reference TRBV7-9 and TRBJ1-5 provide the parts outside the CDR3, is DTGVSQNPRHKITKRGQNVTFRCDPISEHNRLYWYRQTLGQGPEFLTYFQNEAQLEKSRLLSDRFSAERPKGSFSTLEIQRTEQGDSAMYLCASSPSGNGNQPQHFGDGTRLSIL.

This clonotype showed up many times. V gene TRBV20-1 combines with J gene TRBJ1-2, with D possibly matching TRBD1 (6 bases). Trimming stripped 5 bases from V and 0 bases from J, with 16 bases between. The CDR3 has 15 amino acids. Germline values: CDR1 DFQATT, CDR2 SNEGSKA (reference sequence). This CDR3 reads CSAPPDRRANYGYTF. Here the CDR3 DNA reads TGCAGTGCTCCGCCCGACAGGCGAGCTAACTATGGCTACACCTTC.

There are many counts of this clonotype. The chain employs TRBV6-2 or TRBV6-3 and TRBJ1-4; D remains ambiguous. V lost 5 bases and J 0 bases, leaving 10 bases between the germline ends. This CDR3 contains 15 residues. Germline V CDR1 and CDR2: MNHEY, SVGEGT. The CDR3 region has the DNA TGTGCCAGCAGTGCCGGGAGTGCAACTAATGAAAAACTGTTTTTT. Translation: CASSAGSATNEKLFF.

There are many counts of this clonotype. The V and J genes are TRBV27 and TRBJ2-2, with TRBD1 as a possible D gene (5 bases). CDR3 length equals 15 residues. V was pared by 9 bases and J by 6 bases, with 20 bases between. Germline CDR1 and CDR2: MNHEY and SMNVEV (reference sequence). CDR3 nucleotides: TGTGCCAGTCGCGGCCCGGGCAGGGCCCCCGGGGAGCTGTTTTTT. Its translation is CASRGPGRAPGELFF.

At least ten counts were recorded for this clonotype. This chain links TRBV20-1 with TRBJ2-3; possibly TRBD2 for D (6 bases). The CDR3 totals 14 residues. V lost 3 bases and J lost 1, with 11 bases in between. In germline, CDR1 is DFQATT, CDR2 SNEGSKA (reference sequence). CDR3 loop: CSASSLARTDTQYF. Here the CDR3 DNA reads TGCAGTGCTAGTAGTCTAGCGCGCACAGATACGCAGTATTTT.

In this sample, this clonotype turned up many times. In nucleotides, the CDR3 is TGCAGTGCTAGAGATCGGACAGCCGGCAATCAGCCCCAGCATTTT. Translated: CSARDRTAGNQPQHF. The chain uses TRBV20-1 and TRBJ1-5; weak D call: TRBD1 (6 bases). This CDR3 region has 15 residues. CDR1 and CDR2 from the germline V gene are DFQATT and SNEGSKA (reference sequence). V was clipped by 0 bases and J by 2 bases, with 11 bases between them.

This clonotype was recorded at least ten times. The chain is built from TRBV5-8 and TRBJ2-5, with 10 positions matching TRBD2. The CDR3 is made up of 14 amino acids. After removal of 4 bases from V and 5 bases from J, the junction contained 5 bases not matched to a gene. Germline lookup yields CDR1 SGHTS and CDR2 YDEGEE. CDR3 DNA sequence: TGTGCCAGCAGCCGAAGACTAGCGGGCGAGACCCAGTACTTC. Translation: CASSRRLAGETQYF. The full variable domain, in which reference TRBV5-8 and TRBJ2-5 provide the parts outside the CDR3, is EAGVTQSPTHLIKTRGQQATLRCSPISGHTSVYWYQQALGLGLQFLLWYDEGEERNRGNFPPRFSGRQFPNYSSELNVNALELEDSALYLCASSRRLAGETQYFGPGTRLLVL.

This clonotype was detected ten times or more. The chain couples TRBV29-1 to TRBJ2-2; the match to TRBD1 covers 9 bases. V lost 5 bases to trimming and J lost 4 bases; unmatched junction nucleotides: 5. The CDR3 loop spans 14 amino acids. Germline V gene sequence: CDR1 SQVTM, CDR2 ANQGSEA. Here the CDR3 DNA reads TGCAGCGTTAGGAGGACAGGGGTCACCGGGGAGCTGTTTTTT. Residues: CSVRRTGVTGELFF.

This clonotype was recorded at least ten times. This chain connects TRBV29-1 to TRBJ2-1, with a weak D call TRBD2 (6 bases). The V and J ends lost 8 bases and 4 bases respectively, with 18 bases between them. Germline V lookup: CDR1 SQVTM, CDR2 ANQGSEA. The CDR3 loop spans 14 amino acids. The CDR3 DNA reads as TGCAGCCCTGCGCGGGGCCCCCCTTACAATGAGCAGTTCTTC. Protein sequence: CSPARGPPYNEQFF.

This clonotype came up once. Given a much more abundant clone one base away, this may be a read error. The chain links TRBV11-3 to TRBJ2-1, with 7 bases lining up with TRBD2. V gave up 7 bases and J gave up 4 bases; unmatched junction bases: 4. This CDR3 has 13 amino acids. Germline assignment: CDR1 SGHNT and CDR2 YENEEA. The CDR3: CASNKAGYNEQFF. CDR3 coding DNA: TGTGCCAGCAACAAAGCGGGGTACAATGAGCAGTTCTTC.

This clonotype was detected ten times or more. The V call is TRBV5-5, the J call TRBJ2-2, with a possible D match to TRBD1 (6 bases). The CDR3 extends over 13 amino acids. Germline CDR1 SGHKS, CDR2 YYEKEE (reference sequence). V lost 4 bases, J lost 7 bases, and 11 bases lay in between. In nucleotides, the CDR3 is TGTGCCAGCAGCCCAGACAGGATCGGGGAGCTGTTTTTT. This translates into CASSPDRIGELFF. Looking up the rest from reference TRBV5-5 and TRBJ2-2 gives the full variable domain: DAGVTQSPTHLIKTRGQQVTLRCSPISGHKSVSWYQQVLGQGPQFIFQYYEKEERGRGNFPDRFSARQFPNYSSELNVNALLLGDSALYLCASSPDRIGELFFGEGSRLTVL.

This clonotype showed up many times. The chain is built from TRBV24-1 and TRBJ2-4; possibly TRBD1 for D (6 bases). The CDR3 is made up of 15 amino acids. V was clipped by 4 bases and J by 9 bases, with 18 bases between them. Germline V CDR1 and CDR2: KGHDR, SFDVKD. CDR3 sequence: CATSDPTGNDGIQYF. CDR3 coding DNA: TGTGCCACCAGTGACCCTACAGGGAATGACGGCATTCAGTACTTC.

This clonotype was detected many times. V and J are TRBV7-6 and TRBJ1-1; D may be TRBD1 (6 bases). The V gene lost 5 bases and the J gene lost 6 bases, with 16 bases spanning the gap. The CDR3 has 14 amino acids. Germline V gene lookup returns CDR1 SGHVS and CDR2 FNYEAQ. CDR3 in DNA: TGTGCCAGCAGCCGATATGGACAGACCTCTGAAGCTTTCTTT. The encoded protein is CASSRYGQTSEAFF.

In this sample, this clonotype turned up many times. The chain links TRBV12-3 or TRBV12-4 to TRBJ2-2, with a possible D match to TRBD1 (6 bases). The CDR3 contains 18 residues. V was pared by 6 bases and J by 3 bases, with 23 bases between. The CDR3 nucleotides read TGTGCCAGCAGCCTCTTACAGGGTTCCCCGCTCCACACCGGGGAGCTGTTTTTT. Translated, it gives CASSLLQGSPLHTGELFF.